The present T cell receptor (beta chain) was sequenced within a study of blood T cell repertoires in COVID-19. Study at large: COVID-19 samples from acute and convalescent phases originated in the United States, Italy and Spain.

Sequenced by immunoSEQ multiplex PCR; TCRdb stores in-frame clones only, minus some. The table has about 210,000 clones, 75% to 85% seen once. The source material was peripheral blood. The sequence came from a middle-aged man with active or convalescent COVID-19.

The CDR3 DNA sequence: TGTGCCAGCAGGCCGGGGGGATCCTACGAGCAGTACTTC. The encoded protein is CASRPGGSYEQYF. V gene TRBV2 combines with J gene TRBJ2-7; 7 bases line up with TRBD2. Looked up from germline, CDR1 is SNHLY and CDR2 is FYNNEI. J was trimmed by 1 base and V by 6 bases; bases with no gene match: 3. This CDR3 is built from 13 residues.